Presented here are 31 T cell receptor beta chains from one specimen sequenced in a study of T-cell memory formation after mild COVID-19. TCRdb re-analysed the 5' RACE reads in MiXCR, keeping a single row per CDR3 protein. The sample lists more than 250,000 distinct CDR3 sequences; approximately 18% were seen once. The sequenced sample consisted of PBMCs or a T cell subset sorted from them (not recorded which). These TCRs come from a man aged 18-30 years who had mild COVID-19 (a few samples of this study predate the infection). Cell type and time point are not known.

The chain employs TRBV5-1 and TRBJ1-1; TRBD1 matches 12 bases. CDR1 SGHRS and CDR2 YFSETQ come from the germline V gene. V was clipped by 4 bases and J by 5 bases; unmatched bases: 6. This CDR3 is 15 amino acids long. The CDR3 here is CASSAEGQGATEAFF. The CDR3 nucleotides are TGCGCCAGCAGCGCGGAGGGACAGGGGGCAACTGAAGCTTTCTTT.

In this sample, this clonotype turned up a few times. The V gene is TRBV20-1, the J gene TRBJ1-2, with D perhaps TRBD1 (5 bases). This CDR3 has 14 residues. Germline-derived CDR1 and CDR2 are DFQATT and SNEGSKA (reference sequence). Deletions cut 0 bases from V and 7 bases from J, with 15 bases between. The CDR3 DNA reads as TGCAGTGCTAGAGATCGATTGGGGGTGGGTGGCTACACCTTC. Translating it yields CSARDRLGVGGYTF.

This clonotype turned up a few times. The genes are TRBV4-3 and TRBJ2-2; maybe TRBD2 (5 bases). The CDR3 extends over 16 amino acids. CDR1 is LGHNA, CDR2 YSLEER, per germline. The V end was cut by 0 bases, the J end by 6 bases, with 14 bases between. CDR3 loop: CASSQESTGYPGELFF. Written as DNA, the CDR3 is TGCGCCAGCAGCCAAGAAAGTACGGGGTACCCCGGGGAGCTGTTTTTT.

In this sample, this clonotype turned up a few times. The J gene is TRBJ2-2, the V gene TRBV15; D ambiguous. The germline V gene has CDR1 LNHNV and CDR2 YYDKDF (reference sequence). Deletions cut 0 bases from V and 0 bases from J, with 11 bases between. The CDR3 sequence is 17 residues long. The CDR3 DNA follows: TGTGCCACCAGCAGAGAGTGGGTCTCAGCGAACACCGGGGAGCTGTTTTTT. This translates into CATSREWVSANTGELFF.

This clonotype was counted only a few times. The chain joins TRBV5-1 to TRBJ1-5; D is possibly TRBD1 (6 bases). V was shortened by 0 bases and J by 3 bases, with 10 bases between the two germline ends. Germline CDR1 is SGHRS and CDR2 is YFSETQ. The CDR3 has 15 amino acids. CDR3 sequence reads: CASSLAGTNNQPQHF. CDR3 coding DNA: TGCGCCAGCAGCTTGGCCGGGACAAACAATCAGCCCCAGCATTTT.

The V and J genes are TRBV18 and TRBJ1-1; 8 nucleotides match TRBD1. Germline CDR1 reads KGHSH; CDR2 reads LQKENI. Trimming cost V 6 bases and J 0 bases; bases outside gene matches: 15. This CDR3 is built from 18 residues. The CDR3 is CASSATGARWSMNTEAFF. The DNA for the CDR3 is TGTGCCAGCTCGGCGACAGGGGCCCGATGGAGTATGAACACTGAAGCTTTCTTT.

V is TRBV29-1 and J is TRBJ2-3; D possibly uses TRBD1 or TRBD2 (5 bases each). The germline V gene encodes CDR1 SQVTM and CDR2 ANQGSEA. This CDR3 region has 14 residues. V was shortened by 5 bases and J by 4 bases, with 16 bases between the two germline ends. The CDR3: CSVRDDIDADTQYF. CDR3 nucleotides: TGCAGCGTTCGGGACGATATAGATGCAGATACGCAGTATTTT.

This clonotype was detected only a few times. This chain joins TRBV5-1 and TRBJ2-3, with D unclear. CDR1 and CDR2 (germline): SGHRS, YFSETQ. V shed 6 bases and J shed 1 base, with 15 bases lying between them. CDR3 length: 15 amino acids. The CDR3 loop is CASTILSWGTDTQYF. DNA for the CDR3: TGCGCCAGCACGATACTAAGCTGGGGCACAGATACGCAGTATTTT.

The chain uses TRBV20-1 and TRBJ1-2; D is undetermined. The CDR3 loop spans 15 amino acids. CDR1 is DFQATT, CDR2 SNEGSKA, per germline (reference sequence). V lost 6 bases and J lost 3, with 20 bases in between. This CDR3 is CSAQLPPGRDYGYTF. In nucleotides, the CDR3 is TGCAGTGCCCAACTCCCCCCCGGGAGAGACTATGGCTACACCTTC.

The chain couples TRBV5-1 to TRBJ2-5; no reliable D call. This CDR3 contains 13 residues. CDR1 and CDR2 from the germline V gene are SGHRS and YFSETQ. Trimming shortened V by 1 base and J by 3 bases, and 7 bases separated the two germline ends. CDR3 region: CASSLYGEETQYF. The CDR3 region has the DNA TGCGCCAGCAGCTTGTACGGAGAAGAGACCCAGTACTTC.

The rearrangement uses TRBV14 and TRBJ2-3, with 8 bases aligning to TRBD2. CDR3 size: 16 residues. J gave up 5 bases and V 4 bases, and 11 bases lay outside the gene matches. Germline lookup yields CDR1 SGHDN and CDR2 FVKESK. In nucleotides, the CDR3 is TGTGCCAGCAGCCTTATTGCGGGGGGCCCCGGAGATACGCAGTATTTT. Protein sequence: CASSLIAGGPGDTQYF.

The CDR3 sequence is CASSILTSGGEQFF. Here the CDR3 DNA reads TGTGCCAGTAGTATTTTGACTAGCGGGGGTGAGCAGTTCTTC. This chain connects TRBV19 to TRBJ2-1; 12 bases align to TRBD2. The V gene's germline CDR1 is LNHDA and CDR2 SQIVND (reference sequence). V was clipped by 3 bases and J by 9 bases; unmatched bases: 3. The CDR3 runs 14 residues.

DNA for the CDR3: TGCGCCAGCAGCGTGGGGGGGGACAGGGGCCGCTCACCCCTCCACTTT. Amino acids: CASSVGGDRGRSPLHF. This sequence joins TRBV5-1 and TRBJ1-6; 10 bases map to TRBD1. Trimming cost V 4 bases and J 10 bases; bases outside gene matches: 11. Germline-derived CDR1 and CDR2 are SGHRS and YFSETQ. The CDR3 extends over 16 amino acids.

The rearrangement uses TRBV5-1 and TRBJ2-3; the D call may be TRBD1 or TRBD2 (6 bases each). Germline values: CDR1 SGHRS, CDR2 YFSETQ. The CDR3 runs 14 residues. The V and J ends lost 4 bases and 6 bases respectively, with 15 bases between them. CDR3 region: CASSQTTGADTQYF. The CDR3 bases are TGCGCCAGCAGCCAAACGACGGGGGCGGATACGCAGTATTTT.

V and J are TRBV6-2 or TRBV6-3 and TRBJ2-1; 12 bases are shared with TRBD2. Germline CDR1 is MNHEY and CDR2 is SVGEGT. J lost 6 bases, V lost 6 bases, and 6 bases had no gene match. The CDR3 sequence is 15 residues long. The CDR3 loop reads CASSPRTSGANEQFF. The DNA for the CDR3 is TGTGCCAGCAGCCCAAGGACTAGCGGGGCCAATGAGCAGTTCTTC.

This clonotype was counted at least ten times. The J gene is TRBJ2-7, the V gene TRBV10-3; D possibly corresponds to TRBD2 (6 bases). The CDR3 runs to 13 residues. Germline assignment: CDR1 ENHRY and CDR2 SYGVKD. Trimming took off 7 bases at V and 6 bases at J, with 16 bases between the two ends. The CDR3 bases are TGTGCCATCAACCGACTAGGAATGTTCGAGCAGTACGTC. Protein sequence: CAINRLGMFEQYV.

This clonotype was picked up a small number of times. CDR3 sequence: CASSDTGDYTF. CDR3 in DNA: TGTGCCAGCAGTGATACGGGGGACTACACCTTC. The rearrangement joins TRBV2 to TRBJ1-2, with D possibly matching TRBD1 (5 bases). CDR3 length equals 11 residues. Trimming cost V 3 bases and J 10 bases, with 9 bases left between them. The germline gives CDR1 SNHLY, CDR2 FYNNEI.

This chain uses TRBV14 with TRBJ2-2, with D possibly matching TRBD1 (5 bases). Germline-derived CDR1 and CDR2 are SGHDN and FVKESK. The CDR3 spans 13 residues. V dropped 3 bases and J dropped 6 bases, with 8 bases sitting between them. CDR3 in amino acids: CASSQGLAGELFF. In DNA form, the CDR3 reads TGTGCCAGCAGCCAGGGGCTCGCCGGGGAGCTGTTTTTT.

CDR3 DNA sequence: TGTGCCAGCAGCTCGGGACTAGCCCAAGAGACCCAGTACTTC. Amino acids: CASSSGLAQETQYF. The chain recombines TRBV7-2 with TRBJ2-5, with 9 positions matching TRBD2. The CDR3 is made up of 14 amino acids. The germline gives CDR1 SGHTA, CDR2 FQGNSA. V trimming: 4 bases; J trimming: 1 base; junction bases outside the gene matches: 1.

This clonotype appeared many times. The CDR3 spells CSAGDSSSEAFF. The CDR3 DNA sequence: TGCAGTGCTGGGGACAGTTCTTCTGAAGCTTTCTTT. The chain employs TRBV20-1 and TRBJ1-1; TRBD1 agrees at 7 bases. Trimming removed 5 bases from V and 6 bases from J; junction bases left unmatched: 6. The CDR3 sequence is 12 residues long. Germline CDR1 DFQATT, CDR2 SNEGSKA (reference sequence).

This chain joins TRBV2 and TRBJ1-4, with D hard to call. The CDR3 extends over 12 amino acids. From germline, CDR1 is SNHLY and CDR2 FYNNEI. The ends were cut back, 11 bases at V and 4 bases at J, with 11 bases in the middle. CDR3 bases: TGTGCCGGCGACATTGGTAATGAAAAACTGTTTTTT. Translation gives CAGDIGNEKLFF. The whole variable domain, filled in from reference TRBV2 and TRBJ1-4, reads EPEVTQTPSHQVTQMGQEVILRCVPISNHLYFYWYRQILGQKVEFLVSFYNNEISEKSEIFDDQFSVERPDGSNFTLKIRSTKLEDSAMYFCAGDIGNEKLFFGSGTQLSVL.

This chain joins TRBV4-1 and TRBJ2-5; D remains unclear. Per the germline V gene, CDR1 is MGHRA and CDR2 is YSYEKL. The CDR3 has 15 residues. Between the trimmed V and J ends, which lost 0 bases and 0 bases, there was a span of 8 bases. The CDR3 DNA sequence: TGCGCCAGCAGCCAAGATTGGGTAAACCAAGAGACCCAGTACTTC. It codes for CASSQDWVNQETQYF.

This clonotype has just a few counts. The CDR3 nucleotides are TGTGCCAGCAGCTCTCCCCGTCGGCGGGGCTCCTACGAGCAGTACTTC. This translates into CASSSPRRRGSYEQYF. The V gene is TRBV6-2 or TRBV6-3, the J gene TRBJ2-7; TRBD2 is a possible D gene (6 bases). Looked up from germline, CDR1 is MNHEY and CDR2 is SVGEGT. CDR3 length: 16 amino acids. V was cut by 6 bases and J by 0 bases, with 18 bases left in between.

The rearrangement uses TRBV9 and TRBJ2-3, with unresolved D. Germline V lookup: CDR1 SGDLS, CDR2 YYNGEE. The CDR3 runs to 15 residues. V was clipped by 5 bases and J by 1 base, with 14 bases between them. The CDR3 DNA reads TGTGCCAGCAGTCCCCGGGTTGGGGGCACAGATACGCAGTATTTT. Amino acid sequence: CASSPRVGGTDTQYF. The entire variable domain, with the rest obtained from reference TRBV9 and TRBJ2-3, is as follows: DSGVTQTPKHLITATGQRVTLRCSPRSGDLSVYWYQQSLDQGLQFLIQYYNGEERAKGNILERFSAQQFPDLHSELNLSSLELGDSALYFCASSPRVGGTDTQYFGPGTRLTVL.

The V gene is TRBV2, the J gene TRBJ2-2; 8 bases agree with TRBD2. With V trimmed by 7 bases and J by 4 bases, 5 bases remained unmatched. From germline, CDR1 is SNHLY and CDR2 FYNNEI. CDR3 length equals 14 residues. CDR3 sequence: CASTAGGPTGELFF. The CDR3 DNA is TGTGCCAGCACGGCGGGAGGCCCCACCGGGGAGCTGTTTTTT.

This clonotype showed up just a few times. The gene calls are TRBV4-2 and TRBJ1-5; maybe TRBD1 (5 bases). Germline loops: CDR1 LGHNA, CDR2 YNFKEQ. This CDR3 spans 16 amino acids. The V end was cut by 0 bases, the J end by 8 bases, with 17 bases between. Here the CDR3 DNA reads TGTGCCAGCAGCCAAGAGTCCGGGGGAGGTGCGGAGCCCCAGCATTTT. Translated: CASSQESGGGAEPQHF.

This clonotype was recorded a few times. The CDR3 DNA sequence: TGTGCCAGCAGCCCGATGGTGGGAGTATCACCCCTCCACTTT. Translation gives CASSPMVGVSPLHF. This chain links TRBV9 with TRBJ1-6; no clear D. Germline CDR1 reads SGDLS; CDR2 reads YYNGEE. This CDR3 comprises 14 residues. V gave up 4 bases and J gave up 10 bases, with 15 bases separating them.

This sequence joins TRBV6-2 or TRBV6-3 and TRBJ2-6; unclear D gene. The V gene's germline CDR1 is MNHEY and CDR2 SVGEGT. The CDR3 contains 14 residues. Trimming stripped 10 bases from V and 0 bases from J, with 10 bases between. CDR3 amino acids: CATTGGSGANVLTF. CDR3 nucleotide sequence: TGTGCCACCACCGGCGGCTCTGGGGCCAACGTCCTGACTTTC.

V and J are TRBV6-2 or TRBV6-3 and TRBJ1-5; the D is unclear. Germline V gene data show CDR1 as MNHEY and CDR2 as SVGEGT. The V and J ends lost 8 bases and 1 base respectively, with 18 bases between them. This CDR3 has 16 residues. The CDR3 loop is CASRLNRQISNQPQHF. As DNA, the CDR3 is TGTGCCAGCCGTCTTAACCGTCAGATAAGCAATCAGCCCCAGCATTTT.

The V and J genes are TRBV12-3 or TRBV12-4 and TRBJ1-5; unclear D gene. The CDR3 loop spans 13 amino acids. Trimming took 1 base from V and 4 from J, leaving 5 bases between them. The CDR3 here is CASSLVRNQPQHF. In DNA form, the CDR3 reads TGTGCCAGCAGTTTAGTGAGAAATCAGCCCCAGCATTTT.

The chain has TRBV27 and TRBJ2-7, with D possibly TRBD1 on 5 matching bases. Germline V CDR1 and CDR2: MNHEY, SMNVEV (reference sequence). Deletions cut 4 bases from V and 7 bases from J, with 8 bases between. The CDR3 runs to 11 residues. The CDR3 sequence: CASSSSGEQYF. CDR3 DNA sequence: TGTGCCAGCAGTTCGTCAGGGGAGCAGTACTTC.